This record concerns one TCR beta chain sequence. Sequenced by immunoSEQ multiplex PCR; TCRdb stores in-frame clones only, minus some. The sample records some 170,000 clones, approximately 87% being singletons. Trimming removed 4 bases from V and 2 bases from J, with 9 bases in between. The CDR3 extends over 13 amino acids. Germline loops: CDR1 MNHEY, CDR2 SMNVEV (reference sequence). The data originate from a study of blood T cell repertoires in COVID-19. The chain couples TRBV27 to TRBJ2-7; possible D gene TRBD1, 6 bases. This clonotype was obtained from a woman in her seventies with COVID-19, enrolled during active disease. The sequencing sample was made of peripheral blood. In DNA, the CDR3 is TGTGCCAGCAGTTCCTGGGACACCTACGAGCAGTACTTC. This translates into CASSSWDTYEQYF.